These T cell receptor beta chains were read from a single sample in a study of blood T cell repertoires in COVID-19. Produced via immunoSEQ multiplex PCR; TCRdb's table is partial and in-frame only. The data show some 250,000 clones, with around 87% seen just once and about 5% held by the top ten. The sequencing input was peripheral blood. The receptors were gathered from a woman aged 55-69 years with COVID-19, enrolled during active disease. CDR3s include the opening cysteine and the closing phenylalanine or tryptophan. The order of the fields is CDR3 protein, CDR3 DNA, D gene, V gene, J gene, clone size. D genes are given only for firm matches. Rows give clone size only sometimes, using once, few, many, or a class for an expanded clone.

CASSQELWQGSAGNTIYF	TGCGCCAGCAGCCAAGAGCTGTGGCAGGGGTCGGCTGGAAACACCATATATTTT	.	TRBV4-1	TRBJ1-3	.
CSVREGLRQYF	TGCAGCGTGAGGGAGGGACTGCGACAGTACTTC	TRBD2	TRBV29-1	TRBJ2-7	.
CASSYSGQPTSEQYF	TGTGCCAGCAGTTACTCTGGACAGCCCACCTCCGAGCAGTACTTC	.	TRBV6-2/TRBV6-3	TRBJ2-7	.
CASRHLGPGAGEYYGYTF	TGTGCCAGCAGACACCTAGGCCCCGGGGCAGGGGAATACTATGGCTACACCTTC	.	TRBV28	TRBJ1-2	.
CASSPGHASPAETQYF	TGCGCCAGCAGCCCTGGTCACGCGTCCCCCGCGGAGACCCAGTACTTC	.	TRBV5-1	TRBJ2-5	.
CASSRGLDEQFF	TGTGCCAGCAGCCGTGGCTTGGATGAGCAGTTCTTC	.	TRBV7-9	TRBJ2-1	.
CASSRTGAEAFF	TGTGCCAGCAGCAGGACAGGGGCTGAAGCTTTCTTT	TRBD1	TRBV6-5	TRBJ1-1	.
CAISGPRETSTDTQYF	TGTGCCATCAGTGGACCCAGGGAAACTAGCACAGATACGCAGTATTTT	.	TRBV10-3	TRBJ2-3	.
CASSYKGDTEAFF	TGTGCCAGCAGTTACAAGGGGGACACTGAAGCTTTCTTT	.	TRBV6-5	TRBJ1-1	.
CASSLLAGDTGELFF	TGCGCCAGCAGCTTGCTAGCGGGAGATACCGGGGAGCTGTTTTTT	TRBD2	TRBV5-1	TRBJ2-2	.
CASSVAGTYNEQFF	TGTGCCAGCAGCGTAGCGGGAACCTACAATGAGCAGTTCTTC	TRBD2	TRBV2	TRBJ2-1	.
CASSLVRRAGEQYF	TGTGCCAGCAGCTTAGTAAGGAGGGCCGGCGAGCAGTACTTC	.	TRBV11-2	TRBJ2-7	.
CASSPGQATLPPHF	TGTGCCAGCAGCCCGGGACAGGCGACTCTACCTCCGCATTTT	TRBD1	TRBV28	TRBJ1-5	.
CASSIQGARRRTGELFF	TGCGCCAGCAGCATTCAAGGGGCTAGAAGACGCACCGGGGAGCTGTTTTTT	.	TRBV5-1	TRBJ2-2	.
CASSPEAVPVAFF	TGTGCCAGCAGCCCCGAGGCGGTACCTGTCGCTTTCTTT	.	TRBV11-2	TRBJ1-1	.
CAISPDRTTGLAFNEQFF	TGTGCCATCAGTCCCGACAGAACCACGGGACTAGCCTTCAATGAGCAGTTCTTC	TRBD2	TRBV10-3	TRBJ2-1	.
CASSFEGGAFF	TGTGCCAGCAGCTTCGAGGGAGGAGCTTTCTTT	.	TRBV5-8	TRBJ1-1	once
CASSLGVSVTYEQYF	TGTGCCAGCAGCTTGGGTGTTTCGGTAACCTACGAGCAGTACTTC	.	TRBV5-4	TRBJ2-7	.
CASSPRLVFGYEQYF	TGTGCCAGCAGTCCAAGACTAGTTTTTGGCTACGAGCAGTACTTC	.	TRBV27	TRBJ2-7	.
CASSFALGGLYEQYF	TGTGCCAGCAGTTTTGCTCTCGGCGGTCTCTACGAGCAGTACTTC	.	TRBV28	TRBJ2-7	.
CASGLAPASYNEQFF	TGTGCCAGTGGGCTAGCACCTGCCTCCTACAATGAGCAGTTCTTC	.	TRBV28	TRBJ2-1	.
CASSDRAYEQYF	TGTGCCAGCAGTGACAGGGCCTACGAGCAGTACTTC	TRBD1	TRBV28	TRBJ2-7	.
CSASGDFGTDTQYF	TGCAGTGCTAGTGGGGACTTTGGCACAGATACGCAGTATTTT	.	TRBV20-1	TRBJ2-3	.
CASSLLSGAYNYGYTF	TGTGCCAGCAGCTTACTTTCAGGCGCATACAACTATGGCTACACCTTC	.	TRBV11-2	TRBJ1-2	.
CASTRGQGDTEAFF	TGTGCCAGCACCAGAGGACAGGGTGACACTGAAGCTTTCTTT	TRBD1	TRBV6-5	TRBJ1-1	few
CASSYLGQGPGQPQHF	TGTGCCAGCAGTTACCTGGGACAGGGACCGGGTCAGCCCCAGCATTTT	TRBD1	TRBV6-6	TRBJ1-5	few
CAISEPGQGAYEQYF	TGTGCCATCAGTGAGCCGGGACAGGGGGCATACGAGCAGTACTTC	TRBD1	TRBV10-3	TRBJ2-7	.
CASSLSGGYEQYF	TGTGCCAGCAGTTTGAGCGGCGGCTACGAGCAGTACTTC	.	TRBV12-3/TRBV12-4	TRBJ2-7	.
CAISEINTEAFF	TGTGCCATCAGTGAAATAAACACTGAAGCTTTCTTT	.	TRBV10-3	TRBJ1-1	.
CARSLGQSSYGYTF	TGTGCCAGAAGCTTGGGACAGTCAAGCTATGGCTACACCTTC	.	TRBV5-3	TRBJ1-2	.
CSVGASGANVLTF	TGCAGCGTTGGAGCTTCTGGGGCCAACGTCCTGACTTTC	.	TRBV29-1	TRBJ2-6	few
CASSTRTVNEKLFF	TGTGCCAGCAGCACACGGACAGTAAATGAAAAACTGTTTTTT	.	TRBV3-1/TRBV3-2	TRBJ1-4	.
CATSDYRQGKKYNEQFF	TGTGCCACCAGTGACTATAGACAGGGGAAAAAGTACAATGAGCAGTTCTTC	TRBD1	TRBV24-1	TRBJ2-1	.
CASSFTGNQPQHF	TGTGCCAGCAGCTTTACAGGCAATCAGCCCCAGCATTTT	.	TRBV5-8	TRBJ1-5	.
CASSQELAGTSEQYF	TGCGCCAGCAGTCAGGAACTAGCGGGAACTAGCGAGCAGTACTTC	TRBD2	TRBV23-1	TRBJ2-7	.
CATSGLGGTGGEKLFF	TGTGCCACCAGCGGGTTGGGTGGGACAGGGGGTGAAAAACTGTTTTTT	TRBD1	TRBV15	TRBJ1-4	once
CASSSLAGVGNEQFF	TGTGCCAGCAGTTCACTAGCGGGAGTGGGCAATGAGCAGTTCTTC	TRBD2	TRBV27	TRBJ2-1	.
CASRPGGNEQFF	TGTGCCAGCAGACCCGGAGGCAATGAGCAGTTCTTC	.	TRBV11-2	TRBJ2-1	.
CASSFHRAQHF	TGTGCCAGCAGCTTCCACAGGGCCCAGCATTTT	.	TRBV5-8	TRBJ1-5	once
CASSQHYEQYF	TGTGCCAGCAGCCAACACTACGAGCAGTACTTC	.	TRBV3-1/TRBV3-2	TRBJ2-7	few
CASSSSGRAETQYF	TGTGCCAGCAGCTCTAGCGGGAGGGCAGAGACCCAGTACTTC	TRBD2	TRBV5-4	TRBJ2-5	few
CASSPPGNEQYF	TGTGCCAGCTCACCACCGGGCAACGAGCAGTACTTC	.	TRBV18	TRBJ2-7	.
CASSPGLAGGVSTGLEQFF	TGTGCCAGCAGTCCCGGACTAGCGGGAGGGGTTTCCACCGGGCTTGAGCAGTTCTTC	TRBD2	TRBV27	TRBJ2-1	.
CASSPSGGAPDTQYF	TGTGCCAGCAGCCCCTCTGGCGGGGCACCAGATACGCAGTATTTT	.	TRBV7-6	TRBJ2-3	.
CASSPRTGGQETQYF	TGTGCCAGCTCACCGCGGACAGGGGGCCAAGAGACCCAGTACTTC	TRBD1	TRBV18	TRBJ2-5	.
CASSVDPGGGYGYTF	TGTGCCAGCAGCGTAGATCCAGGGGGCGGGTATGGCTACACCTTC	TRBD1	TRBV9	TRBJ1-2	.
CASSYWEGNSPLHF	TGTGCCAGCAGTTACTGGGAGGGGAATTCACCCCTCCACTTT	.	TRBV6-2/TRBV6-3	TRBJ1-6	.